The 3 T cell receptor beta chains below all came from one sample that was sequenced in a study of patients and donors after allogeneic stem cell transplantation. MiXCR, run by TCRdb on the RT-PCR reads, gives a single entry per CDR3 protein. The sample lists roughly 940,000 distinct CDR3 sequences, about 20% seen once, with approximately 5.9% in the top ten. The source material was blood, either unsorted or a sorted T cell fraction (not recorded which). The receptor set was obtained from a human donor who was either an allogeneic HSCT recipient or a stem cell or donor lymphocyte infusion donor (not recorded which). It is not recorded whose cells these are; they may come from a transplant donor.

This rearrangement joins TRBV2 to TRBJ2-2; 8 bases are a match to TRBD1. This CDR3 has 14 amino acids. The junction had 3 bases not matched to a gene; V was cut back by 3 bases and J by 6 bases. Germline V gives CDR1 SNHLY, CDR2 FYNNEI. CDR3 amino acids: CASSEDRASGELFF. The CDR3 nucleotides read TGTGCCAGCAGTGAGGACAGGGCCTCCGGGGAGCTGTTTTTT.

This clonotype was observed a few times. The chain uses TRBV12-3 or TRBV12-4 and TRBJ1-4; D is perhaps TRBD1 (6 bases). The germline V and J ends were trimmed by 5 bases and 9 bases, with 19 bases remaining between them. This CDR3 is 15 amino acids long. CDR3 loop: CASSLGTFTTQKLFF. The CDR3 nucleotides are TGTGCCAGCAGTCTGGGGACATTTACTACCCAAAAACTGTTTTTT.

The CDR3 nucleotides are TGCGCCAGCAGCCAACCAAGACATGAGAGCACAAACACAGATACGCAGTATTTT. Its protein is CASSQPRHESTNTDTQYF. This rearrangement joins TRBV4-1 to TRBJ2-3; no clear D gene. This CDR3 has 18 amino acids. Germline CDR1 is MGHRA and CDR2 is YSYEKL. Deletions cut 2 bases from V and 2 bases from J, with 20 bases between.